What follows is one T cell receptor beta chain and its context. The clone's antigen remains unknown. The cohort was made up of approximately 670 healthy bone marrow donors. Cohort members were all nominally healthy when sampled, although unrecorded immune exposures were likely present. The donor was CMV seropositive and belonged to the group of 250 to 350 seropositive cohort members. Every donor gave a peripheral blood sample, and the peripheral blood mononuclear cells from that sample were used for TCR beta sequencing. The Qiagen DNeasy Blood Extraction Kit was used to extract genomic DNA from the blood cell samples. This entry is derived from a study of cytomegalovirus exposure and HLA in healthy donors (dated by TCRdb to the late 2010s). Context from the whole study: In an earlier analysis of about 560 of the donors, around 300 Gb of sequence data and 95 million to 130 million unique TCR beta sequences from 150 million to 200 million T cells were reported. Roughly 300 gigabases of sequencing data and roughly 90 million unique TCR sequences were included in an early release covering around 600 HLA-typed donors. Among the roughly 400 genotyped donors, around 81% belonged to the genetic ancestry cluster associated with self-reported Caucasian donors. The study was designed to test whether signatures of past pathogen exposure could be identified by cataloging public T cell receptors. The T cell repertoires of several hundred subjects were profiled by immunosequencing and related to cytomegalovirus serostatus. Besides the first cohort of around 700 subjects, a separate validation cohort made up of over 95 different subjects was used. To predict cytomegalovirus infection status, the study combined high-throughput TCR immunosequencing, statistical association of individual TCRs with disease status, and machine learning. A later analysis re-analyzed previously published TCR beta repertoires from 660 or so donors and added high-resolution HLA genotyping to study TCR occurrence patterns. Rather than using new phenotypic data, the later analysis identified candidate immune exposures from TCR beta sequences and from how often those sequences occurred across donors. To decide whether each TCR beta V gene segment behaved as functional or pseudogenic, an earlier analysis of approximately 620 of the donors relied on high-throughput TCR beta sequencing. Donor age, sex, ethnicity and CMV serostatus were compiled alongside the repertoire data. In a later genetic analysis, genome-wide SNP genotypes for about 55% of the roughly 700 donors were used, and that subset was treated as a discovery cohort. All discovery cohort repertoires had been generated on a single sequencing platform. HLA typing covered class I and class II loci at four-digit resolution. The number of typed donors differed by locus: about 620-640 for A, B, C, DRB1 and DQB1; roughly 510 for DQA1; 606 for DPA1; and approximately 450 for DPB1. A handful of DR-DQ haplotypes were treated as single units for association and clustering because of strong linkage in the cohort. Among some 400 genotyped donors of the cohort, an average of around 240,000 unique TCR beta nucleotide sequences were sequenced per donor, 15% to 20% of them non-productive.

What the study reported, not specific to this receptor: Three of the identified cytomegalovirus-associated TCR beta chains were confirmed in vitro to be specific for cytomegalovirus antigens. A cluster of highly shared sequence variants was judged likely to be a technical artifact of the sequencing pipeline. Compared with equally common non-associated chains, HLA-associated TCR beta chains in a later analysis were more clonally expanded and had lower generation probabilities. Linkage disequilibrium might explain the correlated functional status among segregating V segments, but an unknown experimental factor could not be excluded. An earlier analysis of approximately 530 of the donors showed that most TCR beta V segments appeared in productive rearrangements either about 87% or about 30% of the time, which broadly matched IMGT annotations. A further reported finding was that TCR beta sequences accurately predicted the HLA-A and HLA-B alleles for most subjects in the first cohort. In this cohort, only TCR beta chains were sequenced, and detectable features were limited by the absence of alpha or paired-chain data. Presence/absence analyses assumed roughly uniform sequencing depth across donors, an assumption that may not hold. Compared with the roughly 720-donor mean, donors in an Asian-associated ancestry cluster had fewer N-insertions in productive TCRs, according to a later genetic analysis. Because HLA typing was missing for some donors at each locus, association tests included only the typed subset. In a later genetic analysis, a missense DCLRE1C variant was associated with V-gene and J-gene trimming of TCR beta chains, and the association was replicated in an independent cohort. Most TCR sequences were seen in very few donors, while some public TCRs were found in many individuals. The earlier analysis of fewer than 750 of the donors excluded about 16 rarely observed V segments, including chromosome 9 orphons, because counts were too low. According to a later analysis, most CMV-associated TCR beta chains appeared to be HLA-restricted, and the HLA associations seemed to be driven largely by CMV exposure. Some IMGT-functional V segments, including TRBV6-2 and TRBV6-3, could not be told apart with the 87-base-pair reads, so those segments were excluded. According to the authors, the approach could potentially be generalized to other disease states and immunological phenotypes. Strong co-occurrence of HLA alleles, especially DR and DQ, made assigning TCR associations to individual alleles difficult. At a false discovery rate of 0.05, a later analysis linked under 20,000 TCR beta sequences to specific HLA alleles. A later analysis found that TCR association rates varied across HLA loci, with DRB1 alleles showing the most associated TCRs and HLA-C alleles the fewest. In the study, 150 to 200 TCR beta chains were listed as associated with cytomegalovirus. Immune exposure information for the cohort was limited to CMV serostatus. In a later analysis, several top co-occurrence clusters were reported to appear linked to parvovirus B19, influenza, CMV and Epstein-Barr virus. The classifier was reported to diagnose cytomegalovirus status with high specificity and sensitivity in both the original cohort and the validation cohort.

CDR3 length: 15 amino acids, cysteine to phenylalanine. Only the CDR3 region is kept as DNA, spanning 45 bases read in frame from base 1. The germline V gene yields SGHAT for CDR1 and FQNNGV for CDR2. Cut back by 5 bases and 4 bases, the V and J ends lie 17 bases apart. Library preparation employed the immunoSEQ multiplex PCR assay. For the multiplex PCR, a mixture combining 60 forward primers for TCR Vbeta segments and 13 reverse primers for TCR Jbeta segments was used. The CDR3 region of rearranged TCR beta genes was amplified from genomic DNA with a multiplex PCR assay. On the Illumina HiSeq System, the amplified TCR beta libraries were sequenced as 87-base-pair reads. Turning to the authors' computational methods: In a later analysis, 77 million or so unique TCR beta chains were counted across the roughly 610 repertoires, and about 10 million of these chains were shared by at least two donors. A nearest-neighbor algorithm error-corrected the raw reads and collapsed the reads into unique sequences, merging closely related sequences to remove PCR and sequencing errors. CDR3 sequences were aligned to IMGT reference sequences to assign V, D and J gene segments. Each retained sequence needed at least a six-nucleotide match to both a V gene segment and a J gene segment. Rearrangements were classified as productive when the CDR3 lacked stop codons and remained in frame with V and J, and all other rearrangements were classified as non-productive. CDR3 was defined according to IMGT convention as the region running from the second conserved V-encoded cysteine to the conserved J-encoded phenylalanine. Sequences without an unambiguous match to a single V gene segment were excluded from the earlier analysis of about 600 of the donors. In an earlier analysis of 500 to 750 of the donors, V segments were called functional above 56.7% productive rearrangements and were called segregating when the between-donor standard deviation exceeded 5%. A statistical classification framework was developed to diagnose cytomegalovirus status using the catalog of TCR beta chain sequences. In a later analysis, TCR nucleotide sequences were compared against IMGT/GENE-DB human TR gene sequences so that V and J genes could be assigned. Using the TCRdist pipeline, a later analysis assigned CDR3 sequences along with most-parsimonious VDJ recombination scenarios. In a later analysis, every TCR beta chain was defined by the combination of its CDR3 amino acid sequence and its V-gene family, and reads without a unique V-gene family were dropped. As a way to deal with suspected cross-contamination and a sequencing artifact, a later analysis dropped hundreds of nucleotide sequences that were highly shared and had low generation probability. In a later analysis, a clonal expansion index for each public chain was calculated from normalized within-repertoire ranks of inferred template counts. Generation probabilities in a later analysis came from a VDJ recombination model fitted to out-of-frame rearrangements, and those results were checked against IGoR. In a later analysis, TCR-TCR, TCR-HLA and TCR-CMV co-occurrence was scored with hypergeometric tests, and a repertoire-size bias correction was applied to TCR pairs. To estimate false discovery rates, a later analysis permuted the HLA or CMV assignments 20 times. In a later analysis, co-occurring TCRs were grouped using DBSCAN, and TCRdist sequence similarity was added for clustering within HLA-allele-positive subsets. Repertoires with fewer than 30,000 or more than 120,000 public chains were left out of co-occurrence clustering, as were about 5 repertoires with anomalous nucleotide sharing. TCRdb provides this immuneACCESS table in a form limited to in-frame rearrangements. Some clones are lacking; in checked studies, under half of them reflect an unresolved V gene, and why the rest are absent is not known. V and J calls and clone size are copied from that table; D and trimming were computed from the DNA. This sample's listing comprises some 80,000 clones. The ten largest make up approximately 13% of the sample.

The sample was PBMCs. The TCR comes from a man in his forties or fifties in good health and CMV-seropositive. The chain is assembled from TRBV11-2 and TRBJ2-5; a weak D assignment points to TRBD1 (6 bases agree). The CDR3 region has the sequence CASSIGQSEVETQYF. The bases read TGTGCCAGCAGCATTGGACAGTCGGAGGTAGAGACCCAGTACTTC.